The clone carrying this TCR beta chain has a handful of counts. This specimen comes from a study of T-cell reconstitution after alpha-beta-depleted transplantation in children. This CDR3 is 13 amino acids long. In germline, CDR1 is SGHVS, CDR2 FQNEAQ. Trimming removed 1 base from V and 7 bases from J, with 11 bases in between. TCRbeta library preparation incorporated unique molecular identifiers. TCRdb re-called the PCR reads with MiXCR, one entry per CDR3 protein. In the table there are almost 500,000 distinct CDR3 sequences, roughly an eighth of which are singletons. The receptor's source is a human donor who donated a stem cell graft to a child with combined immunodeficiency. The sequences come from PBMCs from the stem cell graft donor, collected from the stem cell graft. The chain couples TRBV7-8 to TRBJ2-7; a weak D match, TRBD2 (7 bases). CDR3 protein: CASSLEGGGEQYF. The CDR3 DNA reads as TGTGCCAGCAGCTTAGAGGGGGGAGGGGAGCAGTACTTC. The full variable domain, its missing parts supplied by reference TRBV7-8 and TRBJ2-7, is GAGVSQSPRYKVAKRGQDVALRCDPISGHVSLFWYQQALGQGPEFLTYFQNEAQLDKSGLPSDRFFAERPEGSVSTLKIQRTQQEDSAVYLCASSLEGGGEQYFGPGTRLTVT.